These T cell receptor beta chains were read from a single sample in a study of human T cells and chemical hapten exposure. From the RACE reads, TCRdb called clonotypes with MiXCR, one entry per CDR3 protein. The sample lists roughly 100,000 distinct CDR3 sequences, more than 10% occurring once. The material was whole blood, obtained in connection with sensitization to the hapten diphenylcyclopropenone (DPC). These receptors all come from a woman aged 50 to 65 with alopecia areata. Some clones in this sample may be carry-over from other donors' samples. Each CDR3 is given with its conserved first and last residue. The D gene is left open where the match is weak. Clone size is shown for a subset of rows, as once, few, many or a class of expanded clone.

V	J	size	D	DNA	CDR3
TRBV27	TRBJ1-6	.	.	TGTGCCAGCAGTTTTAAGAGTTATAATTCACCCCTCCACTTT	CASSFKSYNSPLHF
TRBV6-5	TRBJ1-2	few	.	TGTGCCAGCAGACCCGACAGAAGCTTCTATGGCTACACCTTC	CASRPDRSFYGYTF
TRBV19	TRBJ2-7	many	.	TGTGCCAGTAGCCGAGGCGGGCCCGGGGGAGAGCAGTACTTC	CASSRGGPGGEQYF
TRBV7-9	TRBJ2-5	.	.	TGTGCCAGCAGCTTAACATCTACGTCATCGGGGGACCAGTACTTC	CASSLTSTSSGDQYF
TRBV19	TRBJ2-3	few	.	TGTGCCAGTAGTATTCAGCGGCCCACAGATACGCAGTATTTT	CASSIQRPTDTQYF
TRBV2	TRBJ2-3	.	.	TGTGCCAGCAGTGAATTTGGGCTCTACGGCACAGATACGCAGTATTTT	CASSEFGLYGTDTQYF
TRBV2	TRBJ2-3	.	TRBD2	TGTGCCAGCAGTACGAGACTAGCGGCGAGCACAGATACGCAGTATTTT	CASSTRLAASTDTQYF
TRBV7-2	TRBJ2-3	few	TRBD2	TGTGCCAGCAGCCGGACTAGGGTCGCGAACACAGATACGCAGTATTTT	CASSRTRVANTDTQYF
TRBV11-2	TRBJ1-5	few	.	TGTGCCAGCAGCTCGACGCAGGGGCCCCAGCATTTT	CASSSTQGPQHF
TRBV6-5	TRBJ1-5	few	.	TGTGCCAGCAGTTACTCGATCGGGCCCGGCCAGCCCCAGCATTTT	CASSYSIGPGQPQHF
TRBV7-9	TRBJ2-2	.	.	TGTGCCAGCAGCCCTCTCCGGACCGGGGAGCTGTTTTTT	CASSPLRTGELFF
TRBV7-9	TRBJ1-4	.	.	TGTGCCAGCAGCTTAGGACACGCGAATGAAAAACTGTTTTTT	CASSLGHANEKLFF
TRBV28	TRBJ1-3	many	TRBD1	TGTGCCAGCAGTGGGACAGACGGAAACACCATATATTTT	CASSGTDGNTIYF
TRBV20-1	TRBJ2-3	few	TRBD2	TGCAGTGCTAAAAAAGCGGGGGGAAGCACAGATACGCAGTATTTT	CSAKKAGGSTDTQYF
TRBV2	TRBJ2-5	.	.	.	CASSENSWGTGNF
TRBV3-1	TRBJ2-1	few	TRBD2	TGTGCCAGCAGCCGACTAGCGGGGTACTACAATGAGCAGTTCTTC	CASSRLAGYYNEQFF
TRBV20-1	TRBJ2-7	many	.	TGCAGTGCGGCCGGGGCCTACGAGCAGTACTTC	CSAAGAYEQYF
TRBV28	TRBJ1-5	many	.	TGTGCCAGCAGTTTCGTTACATCCCCAGGTGTCAATTGGCCCCAGCATTTT	CASSFVTSPGVNWPQHF
TRBV7-8	TRBJ2-6	.	.	TGTGCCAGCAGCTTATCGGCCTCTGGGGCCAACGTCCTGACTTTC	CASSLSASGANVLTF
TRBV7-8	TRBJ1-1	.	.	TGTGCCAGCAGCGGAGAGACAGTTGAAGCTTTCTTT	CASSGETVEAFF
TRBV7-9	TRBJ1-4	few	TRBD1	TGTGCCAGCAGCGGACAGGCCTCGAGGGAAAAACTGTTTTTT	CASSGQASREKLFF
TRBV11-2	TRBJ2-1	.	.	TGTGCCAGCAGCCGATCCGGGCCTACTTCAGCCTACAATGAGCAGTTCTTC	CASSRSGPTSAYNEQFF
TRBV7-9	TRBJ2-4	few	.	TGTGCCAGCAGCTTTGGCCTTAAAAACATTCAGTACTTC	CASSFGLKNIQYF
TRBV4-1	TRBJ1-1	few	TRBD1	TGCGCCAGCAGCCAAGTCCCGGGACAGGGGCCGAACACTGAAGCTTTCTTT	CASSQVPGQGPNTEAFF
TRBV28	TRBJ2-1	few	.	TGTGCCAGCAGTTTACCAGGGGAGGATTTGCATGATGAGCAGTTCTTC	CASSLPGEDLHDEQFF
TRBV5-1	TRBJ2-1	few	.	TGCGCCAGCTCACAGGGAGGCTCCTACAATGAGCAGTTCTTC	CASSQGGSYNEQFF
TRBV7-2	TRBJ2-7	.	TRBD2	TGTGCCAGCAGCTTCACGGGACTAGGGCAATACGAGCAGTACTTC	CASSFTGLGQYEQYF
TRBV29-1	TRBJ2-7	.	.	TGCAGCGTTGGCGGTTCTAACAGGCTCAGTTACGAGCAGTACTTC	CSVGGSNRLSYEQYF
TRBV28	TRBJ1-1	few	.	TGTGCCAGCAGGCCAGTCGAGGGGCCCTGGATGGAAGCTTTCTTT	CASRPVEGPWMEAFF
TRBV7-2	TRBJ2-2	.	.	TGTGCCAGCAGCTCAACCCGCAATCGGGTCACCGGGGAGCTGTTTTTT	CASSSTRNRVTGELFF
TRBV18	TRBJ2-7	many	.	TGTGCCAGCTCCCCACCGAGCAGGGGGGCATGGCAGCAGTACTTC	CASSPPSRGAWQQYF
TRBV5-4	TRBJ2-2	.	TRBD2	TGTGCCAGCAGCCCTCTAGCGGGGGTCAACACCGGGGAGCTGTTTTTT	CASSPLAGVNTGELFF
TRBV18	TRBJ2-3	few	TRBD2	TGTGCCAGCTCACAAGGACTAGCGGGAGCGGTAGATACGCAGTATTTT	CASSQGLAGAVDTQYF
TRBV6-2/TRBV6-3	TRBJ2-7	.	.	TGTGCCAGCGATTATAGGGGCGAGCAGTACTTC	CASDYRGEQYF
TRBV11-2	TRBJ2-4	few	TRBD1	TGTGCCAGCAGCTTGAGACAGGGAAAGAACATTCAGTACTTC	CASSLRQGKNIQYF
TRBV11-2	TRBJ2-5	.	.	TGTGCCAGCAGCCCAACTACAGGGTTAGGGACCCAGTACTTC	CASSPTTGLGTQYF
TRBV18	TRBJ2-3	few	.	TGTGCCAGCTCACAGGTCGGAGATACGCAGTATTTT	CASSQVGDTQYF
TRBV11-1	TRBJ2-7	.	.	TGTGCCAGCAGCCGACGGGCTAGTGGCGAGCAGTACTTC	CASSRRASGEQYF
TRBV12-3/TRBV12-4	TRBJ2-2	many	TRBD1	TGTGCCAGCAGTTTGGGGACAGGGGGCTCGAACACCGGGGAGCTGTTTTTT	CASSLGTGGSNTGELFF
TRBV28	TRBJ1-5	.	.	TGTGCCAGCAGTGACCCACAGGGAATTCAGCCCCAGCATTTT	CASSDPQGIQPQHF
TRBV5-1	TRBJ1-4	few	.	TGCGCCAGCAGCCTCGGGACCGCCCCCTCTGAACTGTTTTTT	CASSLGTAPSELFF
TRBV6-5	TRBJ1-1	few	.	TGTGCCAGCTGGGAGAACACTGAAGCTTTCTTT	CASWENTEAFF
TRBV11-2	TRBJ2-7	few	TRBD1	TGTGCCAGCAGCTTAACCGGGACAGTAACCGAGCAGTACTTC	CASSLTGTVTEQYF
TRBV29-1	TRBJ1-3	many	.	TGCAGCGTTCGAGATTGGAACACCATATATTTT	CSVRDWNTIYF
TRBV6-5	TRBJ1-2	few	TRBD1	TGTGCCAGCAGAGGACAGGATTCCTATGGCTACACCTTC	CASRGQDSYGYTF